This T cell receptor beta chain came from a study of tumor-infiltrating lymphocytes in glioblastoma multiforme (dated by TCRdb to between 2016 and 2019). Regarding the research as a whole: To test whether intratumoral genomic heterogeneity fosters TIL diversity, the study jointly examined somatic mutations, TIL diversity and immune response activity.

Broader findings and caveats from the paper: T cells were not sorted into functional subsets, and such sorting was noted by the authors as a future improvement. Clone frequencies may be distorted by RNA-based TCR sequencing because unequal numbers of TCR transcripts are carried by T cells. Generalizability was limited because only one glioblastoma patient was included in the TCR and somatic mutation analysis.

Taken from cysteine to phenylalanine, the CDR3 has 16 residues. Of all the DNA, just the CDR3 is kept, 48 bases in frame from base 1. The germline V gene sets CDR1 to KGHDR and CDR2 to SFDVKD. The AllPrep DNA/RNA mini kit was used to purify genomic DNA and total RNA simultaneously from each of the approximately 9 tumor samples. OD 260/280 ratios above 1.9 and RNA integrity numbers above 6.5 were observed for all RNA. Points on this clonotype: Which antigen it targets is not known. The junction differs from germline at one of its ends, possibly a read error.

TCRB libraries were built from RNA via three nested multiplex PCR rounds using a modified ARM-PCR protocol with multiple V-beta primers and a C-beta primer. TCRB-specific cDNA was synthesized from 0.5 ug total RNA with ProtoScript II Reverse Transcriptase and a C-beta primer. The description of the TCRB libraries did not mention any unique molecular identifiers. In the third PCR, barcodes and adapters were added over around 25 cycles using Deep VentR (exo-) polymerase, and bands of 250-500 bp were then gel purified. TCRB libraries were sequenced with 250 bp paired-end reads on an Illumina HiSeq 2500. In the source study's methods: The reads were cleaned with Trimmomatic, merged with FLASH and assigned V, D and J segments with MiGEC before being analyzed in VDJtools. Repertoire diversity was measured using the Shannon-Wiener diversity index, which was calculated with VDJtools. TCRdb took the public reads, trimmed them with fastp at Q25, ran MiXCR for clone calling and kept in-frame beta chains. Rows with a matching CDR3 protein are joined into one entry that keeps the most common DNA and genes. The V and J calls were determined by TCRdb, not by the authors. For this sample there are fewer than 40,000 distinct CDR3 sequences; about 58% appear just once. The leading ten clones occupy roughly a third of the sample.

This clonotype was obtained from a male donor with glioblastoma. This chain is built from TRBV24-1 and TRBJ2-2; 8 middle bases align to TRBD2. The sample was brain tumor tissue. This receptor has the CDR3 CATSSSGRANIGELFF. The DNA is as follows: TGTGCCACCAGTTCAAGCGGGAGAGCCAACATCGGGGAGCTGTTTTTT.